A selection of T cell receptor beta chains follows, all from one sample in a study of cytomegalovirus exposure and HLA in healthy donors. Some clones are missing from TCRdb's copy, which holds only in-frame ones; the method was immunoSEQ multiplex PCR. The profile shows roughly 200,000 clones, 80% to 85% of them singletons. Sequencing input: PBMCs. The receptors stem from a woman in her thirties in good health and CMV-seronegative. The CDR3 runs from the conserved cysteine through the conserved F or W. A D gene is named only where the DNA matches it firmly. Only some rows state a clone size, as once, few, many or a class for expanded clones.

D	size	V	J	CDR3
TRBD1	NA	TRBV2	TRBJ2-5	CASRRDRGRRETQYF
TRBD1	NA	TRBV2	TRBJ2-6	CASRTGGLGANVLTF
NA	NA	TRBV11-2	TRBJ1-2	CASSTPRQHNYGYTF
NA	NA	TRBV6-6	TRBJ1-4	CASTQGRRDEKLFF
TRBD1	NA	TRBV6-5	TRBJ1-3	CASSYSTGPGNTIYF
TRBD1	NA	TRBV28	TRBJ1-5	CASSSAGQGYQPQHF
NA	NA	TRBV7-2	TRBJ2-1	CASSLGTKVRGNEQFF
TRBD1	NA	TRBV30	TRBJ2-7	CAWGPGQGALEQYF
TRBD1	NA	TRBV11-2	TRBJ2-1	CASSFGTGLNEQFF
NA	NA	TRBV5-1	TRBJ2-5	CASSLSTGREETQYF
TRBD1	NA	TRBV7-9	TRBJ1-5	CASSSRQGVANQPQHF
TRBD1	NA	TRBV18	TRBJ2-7	CASSLVTRGLDEQYF
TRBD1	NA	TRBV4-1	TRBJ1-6	CASSPPDRAGSYNSPLHF
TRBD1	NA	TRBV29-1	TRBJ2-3	CSVRDSSSTDTQYF
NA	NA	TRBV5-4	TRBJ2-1	CASSLASEYEQFF
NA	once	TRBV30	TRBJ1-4	CAWSVGTLREKLFF
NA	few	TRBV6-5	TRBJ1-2	CASSLGRVGYTF
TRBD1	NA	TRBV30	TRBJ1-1	CAWSVGQGGWSTEAFF
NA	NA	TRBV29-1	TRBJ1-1	CSVLIRSSTEAFF
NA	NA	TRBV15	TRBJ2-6	CATSRQGSGANVLTF
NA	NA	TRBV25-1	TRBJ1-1	CASSGWDISSNTEAFF
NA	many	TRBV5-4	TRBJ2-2	CASSLEVLNSPGELFF
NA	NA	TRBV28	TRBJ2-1	CASSDRRGSSYNEQFF
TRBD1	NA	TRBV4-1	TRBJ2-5	CASSQVDRGGETQYF
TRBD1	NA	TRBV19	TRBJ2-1	CASSPRQGVDEQFF
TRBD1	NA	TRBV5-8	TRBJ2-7	CASSYRDRGTYEQYF
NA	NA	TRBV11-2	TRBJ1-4	CASSSQGLVNEKLFF
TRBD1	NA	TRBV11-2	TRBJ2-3	CASSLDRGADTQYF
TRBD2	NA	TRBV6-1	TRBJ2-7	CASSGTTSGTISSYEQYF
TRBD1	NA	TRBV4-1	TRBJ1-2	CASSDPGTARSNYGYTF
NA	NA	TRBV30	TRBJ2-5	CAWERSAQETQYF
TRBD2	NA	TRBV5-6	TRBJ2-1	CASSLVAGANEQFF
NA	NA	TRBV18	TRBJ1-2	CASSPQARQEADGYTF
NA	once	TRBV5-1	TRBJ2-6	CASSRVGAHSGANVLTF
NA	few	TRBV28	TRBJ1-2	CASSGQGGYTF
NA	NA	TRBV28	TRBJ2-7	CASSNMAGVFGEQYF
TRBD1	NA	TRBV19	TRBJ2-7	CASTNRGTHEQYF
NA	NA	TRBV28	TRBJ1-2	CASTPGGEIYGYTF
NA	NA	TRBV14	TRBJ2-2	CASSQRAGTGELFF
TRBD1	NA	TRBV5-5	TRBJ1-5	CASSRTGNSNQPQHF
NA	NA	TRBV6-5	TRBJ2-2	CASSYSYGSGTGELFF
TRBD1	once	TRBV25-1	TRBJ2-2	CASSRGLTTGELFF
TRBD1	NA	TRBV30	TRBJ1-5	CAWTYRQGPLNQPQHF
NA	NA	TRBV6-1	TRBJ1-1	CASTADSTEAFF
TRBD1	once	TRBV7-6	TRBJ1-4	CASRQAPGGSYGNEKLFF
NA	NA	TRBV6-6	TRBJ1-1	CASSYADTFSEAFF
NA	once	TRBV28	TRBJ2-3	CASSLGGTRTDTQYF